This TCR beta chain was captured by sequencing in a study of blood T cell repertoires in COVID-19. The CDR3 consists of 13 residues. V lost 10 bases and J lost 0, with 13 bases in between. Germline loops: CDR1 MNHNY, CDR2 SVGAGI (reference sequence). Assay used: immunoSEQ multiplex PCR; TCRdb lists only in-frame clones, some missing. The sample lists approximately 250,000 clones; 88% were seen once. This TCR derives from a woman between 70 and 85 years old with COVID-19, enrolled during active disease. What was sequenced was peripheral blood. The rearrangement joins TRBV6-6 to TRBJ2-7; a possible D gene is TRBD1 (5 bases). The CDR3 DNA follows: TGTGCCATTAAGGGGCGGAGCTCCTACGAGCAGTACTTC. It specifies CAIKGRSSYEQYF.